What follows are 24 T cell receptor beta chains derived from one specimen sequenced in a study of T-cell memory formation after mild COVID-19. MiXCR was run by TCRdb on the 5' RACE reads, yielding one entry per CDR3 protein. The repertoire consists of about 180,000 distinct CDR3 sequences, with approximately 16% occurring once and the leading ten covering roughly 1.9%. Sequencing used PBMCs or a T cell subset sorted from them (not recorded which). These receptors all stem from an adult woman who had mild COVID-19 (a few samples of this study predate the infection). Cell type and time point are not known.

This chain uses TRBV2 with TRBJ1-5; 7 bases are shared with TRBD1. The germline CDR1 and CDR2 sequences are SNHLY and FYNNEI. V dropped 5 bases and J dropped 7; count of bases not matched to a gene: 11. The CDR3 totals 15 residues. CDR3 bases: TGTGCCAGCAGTCAATCGGAGGGGGCGGTCCAGCCCCAGCATTTT. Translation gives CASSQSEGAVQPQHF.

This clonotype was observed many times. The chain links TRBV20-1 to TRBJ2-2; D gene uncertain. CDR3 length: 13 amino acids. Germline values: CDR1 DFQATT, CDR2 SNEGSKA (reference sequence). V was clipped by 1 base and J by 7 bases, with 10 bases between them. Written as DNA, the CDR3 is TGCAGTGCTAGAGTTACGGTCAGCGGGGAGCTGTTTTTT. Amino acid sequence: CSARVTVSGELFF.

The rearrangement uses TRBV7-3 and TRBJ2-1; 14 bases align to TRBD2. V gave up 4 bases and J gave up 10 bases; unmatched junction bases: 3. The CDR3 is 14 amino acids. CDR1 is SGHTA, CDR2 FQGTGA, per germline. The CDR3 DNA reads TGTGCCAGCAGCTCGGGACTAGCGGGAGTCGAGCAGTTCTTC. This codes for CASSSGLAGVEQFF.

CDR3 protein: CSGLLALGETQYF. In nucleotides, the CDR3 is TGCAGCGGACTCCTAGCGCTCGGAGAGACCCAGTACTTC. The V call is TRBV29-1, the J call TRBJ2-5; tentatively, D is TRBD2 (6 bases). Trimming left V 7 bases short and J 4 bases short, with 16 bases between. From germline, CDR1 is SQVTM and CDR2 ANQGSEA. CDR3 length: 13 amino acids.

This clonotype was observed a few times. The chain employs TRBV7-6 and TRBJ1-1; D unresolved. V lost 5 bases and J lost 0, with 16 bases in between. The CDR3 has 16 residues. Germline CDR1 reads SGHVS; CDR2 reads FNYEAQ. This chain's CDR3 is CASSPIPWPMNTEAFF. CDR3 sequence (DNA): TGTGCCAGCAGCCCGATCCCTTGGCCAATGAACACTGAAGCTTTCTTT.

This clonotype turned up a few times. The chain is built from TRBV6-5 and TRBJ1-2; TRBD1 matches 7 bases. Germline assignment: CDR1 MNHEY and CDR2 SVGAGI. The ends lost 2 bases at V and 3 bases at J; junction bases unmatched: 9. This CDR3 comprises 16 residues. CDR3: CASSYAPGRGYYGYTF. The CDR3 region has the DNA TGTGCCAGCAGTTACGCACCCGGCAGGGGGTACTATGGCTACACCTTC.

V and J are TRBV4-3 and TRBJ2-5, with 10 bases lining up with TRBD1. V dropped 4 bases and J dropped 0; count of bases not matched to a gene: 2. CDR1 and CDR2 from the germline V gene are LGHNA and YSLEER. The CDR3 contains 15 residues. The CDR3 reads CASSRGQGYQETQYF. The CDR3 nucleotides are TGCGCCAGCAGCCGGGGACAGGGGTACCAAGAGACCCAGTACTTC.

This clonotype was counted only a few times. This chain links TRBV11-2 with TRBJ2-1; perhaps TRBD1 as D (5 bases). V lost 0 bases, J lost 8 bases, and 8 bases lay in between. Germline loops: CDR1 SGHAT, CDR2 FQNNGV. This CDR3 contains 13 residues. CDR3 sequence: CASSLDRVDEQFF. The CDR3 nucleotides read TGTGCCAGCAGCTTAGACAGGGTCGATGAGCAGTTCTTC.

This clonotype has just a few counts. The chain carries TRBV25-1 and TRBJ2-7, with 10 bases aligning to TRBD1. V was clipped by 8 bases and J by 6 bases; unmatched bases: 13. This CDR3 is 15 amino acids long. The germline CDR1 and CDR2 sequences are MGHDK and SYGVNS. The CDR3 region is CASADRGQGKFEQYF. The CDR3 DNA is TGTGCCAGCGCCGATCGGGGACAGGGGAAATTCGAGCAGTACTTC.

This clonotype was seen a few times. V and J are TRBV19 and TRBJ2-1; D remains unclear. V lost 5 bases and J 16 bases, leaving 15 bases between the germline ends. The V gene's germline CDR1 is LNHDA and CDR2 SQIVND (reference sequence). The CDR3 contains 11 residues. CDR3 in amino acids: CASSQGFRSFF. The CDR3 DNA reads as TGTGCCAGTAGTCAAGGGTTCCGAAGTTTCTTC.

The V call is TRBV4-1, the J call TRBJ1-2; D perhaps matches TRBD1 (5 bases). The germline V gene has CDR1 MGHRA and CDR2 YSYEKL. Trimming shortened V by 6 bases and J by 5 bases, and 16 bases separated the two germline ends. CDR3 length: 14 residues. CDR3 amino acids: CASRTMQGVYGYTF. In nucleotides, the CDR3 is TGCGCCAGCAGAACCATGCAGGGCGTATATGGCTACACCTTC.

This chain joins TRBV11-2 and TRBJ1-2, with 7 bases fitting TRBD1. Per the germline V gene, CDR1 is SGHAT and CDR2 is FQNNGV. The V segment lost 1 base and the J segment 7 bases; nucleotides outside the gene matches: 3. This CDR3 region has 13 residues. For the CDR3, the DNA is TGTGCCAGCAGCTTAGGCTACAGGGGTGGCTACACCTTC. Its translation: CASSLGYRGGYTF.

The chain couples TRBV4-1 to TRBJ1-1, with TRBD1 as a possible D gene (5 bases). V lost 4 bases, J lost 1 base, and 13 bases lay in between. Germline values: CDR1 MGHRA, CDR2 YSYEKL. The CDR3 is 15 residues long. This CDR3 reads CASSPPLRGNTEAFF. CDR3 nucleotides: TGCGCCAGCAGCCCGCCCCTTAGGGGGAACACTGAAGCTTTCTTT.

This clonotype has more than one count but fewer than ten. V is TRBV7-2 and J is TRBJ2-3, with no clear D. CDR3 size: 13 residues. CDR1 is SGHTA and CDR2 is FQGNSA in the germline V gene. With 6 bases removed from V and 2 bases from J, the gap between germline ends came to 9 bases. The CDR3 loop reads CASRPFSTDTQYF. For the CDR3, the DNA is TGTGCCAGCAGGCCATTTTCCACAGATACGCAGTATTTT.

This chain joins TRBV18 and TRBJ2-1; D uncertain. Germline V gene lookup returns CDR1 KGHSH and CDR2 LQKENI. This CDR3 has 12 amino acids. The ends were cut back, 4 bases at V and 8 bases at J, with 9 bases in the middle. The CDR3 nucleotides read TGTGCCAGCTCACAGGAAGGGTATGAGCAGTTCTTC. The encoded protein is CASSQEGYEQFF. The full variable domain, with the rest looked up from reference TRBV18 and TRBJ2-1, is NAGVMQNPRHLVRRRGQEARLRCSPMKGHSHVYWYRQLPEEGLKFMVYLQKENIIDESGMPKERFSAEFPKEGPSILRIQQVVRGDSAAYFCASSQEGYEQFFGPGTRLTVL.

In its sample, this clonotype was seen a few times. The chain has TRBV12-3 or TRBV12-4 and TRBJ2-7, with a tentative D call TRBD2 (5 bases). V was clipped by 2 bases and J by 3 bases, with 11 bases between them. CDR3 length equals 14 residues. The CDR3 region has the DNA TGTGCCAGCAGTTTATCCGGGGTCCGCTACGAGCAGTACTTC. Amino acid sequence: CASSLSGVRYEQYF.

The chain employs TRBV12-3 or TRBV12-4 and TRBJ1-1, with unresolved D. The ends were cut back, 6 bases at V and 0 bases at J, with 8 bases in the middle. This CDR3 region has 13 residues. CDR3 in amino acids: CASRASLNTEAFF. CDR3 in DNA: TGTGCCAGCAGGGCCAGTTTGAACACTGAAGCTTTCTTT.

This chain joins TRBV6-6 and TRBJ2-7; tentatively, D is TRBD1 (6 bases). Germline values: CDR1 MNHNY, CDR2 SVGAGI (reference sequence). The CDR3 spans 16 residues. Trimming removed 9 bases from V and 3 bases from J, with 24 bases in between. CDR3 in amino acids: CASSSLGAGAHYEQYF. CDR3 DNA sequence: TGTGCCAGTAGCAGCCTGGGGGCAGGGGCTCACTACGAGCAGTACTTC.

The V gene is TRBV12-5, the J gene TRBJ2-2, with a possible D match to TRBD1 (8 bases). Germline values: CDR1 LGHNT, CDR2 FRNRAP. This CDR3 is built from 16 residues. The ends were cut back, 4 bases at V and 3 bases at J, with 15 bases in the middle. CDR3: CASGSTGGAHTGELFF. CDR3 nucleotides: TGTGCTAGTGGTTCCACAGGGGGGGCGCACACCGGGGAGCTGTTTTTT.

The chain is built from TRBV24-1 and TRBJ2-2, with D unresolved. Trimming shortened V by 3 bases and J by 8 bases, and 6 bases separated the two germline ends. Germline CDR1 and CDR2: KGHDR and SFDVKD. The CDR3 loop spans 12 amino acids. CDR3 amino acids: CATSDTRGELFF. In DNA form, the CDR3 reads TGTGCCACCAGTGATACCAGGGGGGAGCTGTTTTTT.

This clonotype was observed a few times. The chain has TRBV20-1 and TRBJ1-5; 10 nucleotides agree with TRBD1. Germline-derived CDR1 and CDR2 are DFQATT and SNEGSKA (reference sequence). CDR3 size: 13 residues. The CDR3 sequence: CSAGTGVGQPQHF. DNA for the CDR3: TGCAGCGCCGGGACAGGGGTAGGTCAGCCCCAGCATTTT.

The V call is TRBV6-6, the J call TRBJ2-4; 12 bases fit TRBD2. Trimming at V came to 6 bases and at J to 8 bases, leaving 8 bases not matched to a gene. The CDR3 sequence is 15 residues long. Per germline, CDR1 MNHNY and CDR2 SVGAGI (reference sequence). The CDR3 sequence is CASSRLAGEEYIQYF. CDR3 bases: TGTGCCAGCAGCCGACTAGCGGGAGAGGAGTACATTCAGTACTTC.

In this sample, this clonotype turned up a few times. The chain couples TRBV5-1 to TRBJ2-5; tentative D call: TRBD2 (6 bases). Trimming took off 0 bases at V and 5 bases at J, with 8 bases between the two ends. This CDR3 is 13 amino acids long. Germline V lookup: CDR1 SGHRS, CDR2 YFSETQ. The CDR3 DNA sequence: TGCGCCAGCAGCTTGGAGCTAGCGGAGACCCAGTACTTC. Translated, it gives CASSLELAETQYF.

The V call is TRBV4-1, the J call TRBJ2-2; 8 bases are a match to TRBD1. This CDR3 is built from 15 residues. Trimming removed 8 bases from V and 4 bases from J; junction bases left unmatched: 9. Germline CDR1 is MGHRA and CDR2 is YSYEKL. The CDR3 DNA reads TGCGCCAGCTCATCCAGGGGGCGCGTCACCGGGGAGCTGTTTTTT. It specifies CASSSRGRVTGELFF.